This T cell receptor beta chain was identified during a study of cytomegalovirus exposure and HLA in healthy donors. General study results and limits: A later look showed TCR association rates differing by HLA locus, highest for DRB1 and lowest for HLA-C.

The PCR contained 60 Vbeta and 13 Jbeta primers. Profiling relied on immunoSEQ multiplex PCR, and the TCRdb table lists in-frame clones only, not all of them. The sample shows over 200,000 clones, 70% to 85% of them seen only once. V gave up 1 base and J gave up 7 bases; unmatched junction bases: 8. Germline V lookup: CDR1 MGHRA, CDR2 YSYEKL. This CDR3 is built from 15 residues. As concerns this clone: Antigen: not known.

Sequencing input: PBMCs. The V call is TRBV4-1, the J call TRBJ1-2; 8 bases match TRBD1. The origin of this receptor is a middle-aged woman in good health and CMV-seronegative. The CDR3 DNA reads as TGCGCCAGCAGCCAAGTCCCAGGGGGCGGAAGTGGCTACACCTTC. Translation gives CASSQVPGGGSGYTF.